The 5 T cell receptor beta chains presented below share a single source sample, sequenced in a study of human T cells and chemical hapten exposure. TCRdb reprocessed the RACE reads with MiXCR, giving one entry per CDR3 protein. The table lists 250,000 to 300,000 distinct CDR3 sequences, over 7.5% of them singletons. Time point meaning: pre-sensitization, week 0. Treatment indicated: therapeutic diphenylcyclopropenone sensitization with weekly scalp DPC. The source was whole blood, collected in connection with sensitization to the hapten diphenylcyclopropenone (DPC). Receptor source: a man aged 18 to 35 with alopecia areata. Some clones in this sample may be carry-over from other donors' samples.

This clonotype was seen a handful of times. J is TRBJ1-1 and V is TRBV7-2, with 10 nucleotides matching TRBD1. The trim removed 4 bases at V and 6 bases at J, leaving 5 bases unmatched. Germline-derived CDR1 and CDR2 are SGHTA and FQGNSA. The CDR3 runs to 14 residues. The CDR3 DNA sequence: TGTGCCAGCAGCTCGACAGGGGGCTTCGCTGAAGCTTTCTTT. Translation gives CASSSTGGFAEAFF.

This clonotype was observed a few times. The chain recombines TRBV7-2 with TRBJ2-5; 12 bases match TRBD1. V lost 8 bases, J lost 5 bases, and 9 bases stayed unmatched. CDR3 length equals 15 residues. Germline CDR1 SGHTA, CDR2 FQGNSA. In DNA, the CDR3 is TGTGCCAGCGGCCGGGACAGGGGGCCGGAGGAGACCCAGTACTTC. This sequence encodes CASGRDRGPEETQYF.

V is TRBV12-3 or TRBV12-4 and J is TRBJ2-1; D tentatively fits TRBD1 or TRBD2 (5 bases each). Trimming left V 8 bases short and J 2 bases short, with 10 bases between. This CDR3 is 13 amino acids long. This chain's CDR3 is CASRDPTYNEQFF. For the CDR3, the DNA is TGTGCCAGCCGGGACCCGACCTACAATGAGCAGTTCTTC.

In its sample, this clonotype was seen many times. The rearrangement joins TRBV5-1 to TRBJ2-2, with D uncertain. Trimming removed 1 base from V and 5 bases from J, with 9 bases in between. The CDR3 is 14 residues long. Germline assignment: CDR1 SGHRS and CDR2 YFSETQ. The CDR3 spells CASSLYMVTGELFF. The DNA for the CDR3 is TGCGCCAGCAGCTTGTATATGGTGACCGGGGAGCTGTTTTTT.

The CDR3 sequence: CASRAFRSLAKNIQYF. CDR3 DNA: TGTGCCAGCAGGGCTTTCAGATCTCTAGCCAAAAACATTCAGTACTTC. The chain links TRBV6-1 to TRBJ2-4, with D hard to call. V was pared by 6 bases and J by 0 bases, with 15 bases between. CDR1 and CDR2 from the germline V gene are MNHNS and SASEGT. The CDR3 extends over 16 amino acids.